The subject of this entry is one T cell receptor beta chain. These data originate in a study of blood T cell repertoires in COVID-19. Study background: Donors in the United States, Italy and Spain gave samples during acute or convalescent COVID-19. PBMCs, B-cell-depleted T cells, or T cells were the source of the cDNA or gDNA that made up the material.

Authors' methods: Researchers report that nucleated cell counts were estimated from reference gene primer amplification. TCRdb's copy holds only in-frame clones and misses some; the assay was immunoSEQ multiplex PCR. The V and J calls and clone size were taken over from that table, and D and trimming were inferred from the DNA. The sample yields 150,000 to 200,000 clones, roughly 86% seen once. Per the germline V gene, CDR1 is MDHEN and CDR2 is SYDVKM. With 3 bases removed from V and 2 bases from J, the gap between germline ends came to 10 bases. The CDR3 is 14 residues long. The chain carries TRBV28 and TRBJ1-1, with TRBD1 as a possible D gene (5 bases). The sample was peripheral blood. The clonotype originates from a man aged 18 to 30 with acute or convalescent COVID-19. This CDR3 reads CASSLRTLNTEAFF. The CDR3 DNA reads TGTGCCAGCAGTTTGCGGACACTTAACACTGAAGCTTTCTTT.